Listed below are T cell receptor beta chains from one sample, sequenced in a study of OX40 agonist ivuxolimab in advanced cancers. Repertoires were generated with immunoSEQ multiplex PCR, while TCRdb's copy carries only in-frame clones and drops some. The table includes roughly 60,000 clones, around 85% detected once. Sequences were derived from CD4+ or CD8+ T cells sorted from blood, sampled in a trial of the OX40 agonist ivuxolimab. These receptors were collected from an adult with an advanced solid tumor such as melanoma, head and neck, liver or kidney cancer. Each CDR3 is given with its conserved first and last residue. The order of the fields is J gene, D gene, V gene, clone size, CDR3 DNA, CDR3 protein. D genes are given only for firm matches. Where a row states a size, it is once, few, many or the class of an expanded clone; other rows omit it.

>TRBJ2-7|.|TRBV7-8|.
TGTGCCAGCAGCTTAGGGCTGGGGGCGGACTACGAGCAGTACTTC
CASSLGLGADYEQYF
>TRBJ2-3|.|TRBV11-3|.
TGTGCCAGCAGCTTAGCCCAGACAGATACGCAGTATTTT
CASSLAQTDTQYF
>TRBJ2-7|TRBD2|TRBV6-5|.
TGTGCCAGCATGGGGGGGGCCTACGAGCAGTACTTC
CASMGGAYEQYF
>TRBJ2-5|TRBD2|TRBV7-8|once
TGTGCCAGCAGCCGGACTAGCGGGGAAGAGACCCAGTACTTC
CASSRTSGEETQYF
>TRBJ2-4|.|TRBV6-1|.
TGTGCCAGCAGTGAAGCAAGGTTGGGGTTGGGCAAAAACATTCAGTACTTC
CASSEARLGLGKNIQYF
>TRBJ2-2|.|TRBV6-6|.
TGTGCCAGCATGGCCGGGGCGGCCGGGGAGCTGTTTTTT
CASMAGAAGELFF
>TRBJ2-5|.|TRBV11-3|.
TGTGCCAGCAGCTTAGGGGTCGGTTCAGGCCAAGAGACCCAGTACTTC
CASSLGVGSGQETQYF
>TRBJ1-1|.|TRBV6-1|.
TGTGCCAGCAGTGAAATCGGGAACACTGAAGCTTTCTTT
CASSEIGNTEAFF
>TRBJ1-1|.|TRBV18|few
TGTGCCAGCTCACCACTGCGGGAGGCAAACACTGAAGCTTTCTTT
CASSPLREANTEAFF
>TRBJ2-5|.|TRBV2|.
TGTGCCAGCAGTTCGGGGGCAGGGGACGAGACCCAGTACTTC
CASSSGAGDETQYF
>TRBJ1-6|TRBD1|TRBV4-1|.
TGCGCCAGCACCTCCGGGACAGGGACTTCACCCCTCCACTTT
CASTSGTGTSPLHF
>TRBJ1-2|.|TRBV5-6|.
TGTGCCAGCAGCGCGGGGACTGAGTATGGCTACACCTTC
CASSAGTEYGYTF
>TRBJ2-7|.|TRBV7-2|.
TGTGCCAGCAGCTCGAGGGGCGGCTTCTCCTACGAGCAGTACTTC
CASSSRGGFSYEQYF
>TRBJ2-7|TRBD2|TRBV5-1|.
TGCGCCAGCAGCCCCGGGAGTAGCGGGTGGAGGTACGAGCAGTACTTC
CASSPGSSGWRYEQYF
>TRBJ2-7|TRBD1|TRBV27|.
TGTGCCAGCAGTTTCCAACCGGGACAGGGGTTGGGCGAGCAGTACTTC
CASSFQPGQGLGEQYF
>TRBJ1-1|.|TRBV6-5|.
TGTGCCAGCAGTTATGGGCTTACGAACACTGAAGCTTTCTTT
CASSYGLTNTEAFF
>TRBJ1-2|.|TRBV7-9|.
TGTGCCAGCAGCTTGGCCTGGGCAGGGGCAGGTGGCTACACCTTC
CASSLAWAGAGGYTF
>TRBJ2-1|TRBD2|TRBV14|.
TGTGCCAGCAAAACTAGCGGATTCAATGAGCAGTTCTTC
CASKTSGFNEQFF
>TRBJ2-5|.|TRBV7-2|.
TGTGCCAGCAGCTTACTAGGGAGAAGAGAGACCCAGTACTTC
CASSLLGRRETQYF
>TRBJ1-1|.|TRBV5-8|once
TGTGCCAGCAGTCCTGGATGGAACACTGAAGCTTTCTTT
CASSPGWNTEAFF
>TRBJ2-1|TRBD1|TRBV6-6|.
TGTGCCAGTTCTACTACAGGGGGCGGTCACAATGAGCAGTTCTTC
CASSTTGGGHNEQFF
>TRBJ1-1|TRBD1|TRBV29-1|.
TGCAGCGTAGACAGGGAGAACACTGAAGCTTTCTTT
CSVDRENTEAFF
>TRBJ2-1|.|TRBV2|.
TGTGCCAGCAGTGAATGGGGACGGGCGGGCAATGAGCAGTTCTTC
CASSEWGRAGNEQFF
>TRBJ2-7|TRBD1|TRBV5-1|.
TGCGCCAGCAGCTTGGGGACAGGGCCCGAGCAGTACTTC
CASSLGTGPEQYF
>TRBJ2-2|TRBD2|TRBV18|.
TGTGCCAGCTCACCATTACTAGCGGGATCTGACGGGGAGCTGTTTTTT
CASSPLLAGSDGELFF
>TRBJ2-1|TRBD2|TRBV18|.
TGTGCCGGCGTGGCTAGCGGGAGCTCCTACAATGAGCAGTTCTTC
CAGVASGSSYNEQFF
>TRBJ1-6|.|TRBV7-2|.
TGTGCCAGCAGCCTACAAGGCTCCTATAATTCACCCCTCCACTTT
CASSLQGSYNSPLHF
>TRBJ2-5|.|TRBV29-1|.
TGCAGCGTTGGGGGTAGGCGACAGGTCCGGCTTGTCCAAGAGACCCAGTACTTC
CSVGGRRQVRLVQETQYF
>TRBJ1-2|TRBD1|TRBV4-1|.
TGCGCCAGCAGCCAAGAAGGATCGGGACAGGGGGTCTATGGCTACACCTTC
CASSQEGSGQGVYGYTF
>TRBJ2-7|.|TRBV27|once
TGTGCCAGCAGTTTAGGGCGGCCCTTGGGGGGTCGGTACGAGCAGTACTTC
CASSLGRPLGGRYEQYF
>TRBJ2-2|TRBD2|TRBV2|.
TGTGCCAGCAGAGCCGGGACTAGCGGGAGCCGGTTCACCGGGGAGCTGTTTTTT
CASRAGTSGSRFTGELFF
>TRBJ1-1|.|TRBV2|.
TGTGCCAGCAGTGAGACCACTGAAGCTTTCTTT
CASSETTEAFF
>TRBJ1-5|.|TRBV6-1|.
TGTGCCAGCTGGGAACGAGGGCGGGGCAATCAGCCCCAGCATTTT
CASWERGRGNQPQHF
>TRBJ2-5|TRBD2|TRBV5-1|few
TGCGCCAGCAGCCCGACCGGGGGGGCTAACCAAGAGACCCAGTACTTC
CASSPTGGANQETQYF
>TRBJ2-2|TRBD2|TRBV7-8|.
TGTGCCAGCAGCGCGACTAGCGGGACGGGAACCGGGGAGCTGTTTTTT
CASSATSGTGTGELFF
>TRBJ2-1|TRBD2|TRBV7-3|once
TGTGCCAGCAGTTATAGCGGGGAGTCCTACAATGAGCAGTTCTTC
CASSYSGESYNEQFF
>TRBJ2-7|.|TRBV13|.
TGTGCCAGTACCTCGGGACCCGGGCCCTACGAGCAGTACTTC
CASTSGPGPYEQYF
>TRBJ2-7|.|TRBV28|few
TGTGCCAGCAGTCCTGGGCGGGGCGGACGGTACGAGCAGTACTTC
CASSPGRGGRYEQYF
>TRBJ2-7|TRBD2|TRBV18|.
TGTGCCAGCTCACCAAAGGGACTAGCGGAGGCCTACGAGCAGTACTTC
CASSPKGLAEAYEQYF
>TRBJ2-1|.|TRBV6-6|.
TGTGCCAGCAGTTATGGGGGCCGTGAGCAGTTCTTC
CASSYGGREQFF
>TRBJ2-5|TRBD1|TRBV19|once
TGTGCCAGTAAACAACGGGCAGGGGGCTCAGGGGAGACCCAGTACTTC
CASKQRAGGSGETQYF
>TRBJ1-2|.|TRBV7-8|few
TGTGCCAGCAGCCCGTGGGGCGATGGCTACACCTTC
CASSPWGDGYTF
>TRBJ2-5|.|TRBV28|.
TGTGCCAGCAGTTTATGGACCGGGACTCTACAAGAGACCCAGTACTTC
CASSLWTGTLQETQYF
>TRBJ1-1|.|TRBV18|.
TGTGCCAGCTCACCCACGATGGACACTAACCTACGACGAGCTTTCTTT
CASSPTMDTNLRRAFF
>TRBJ2-7|.|TRBV18|.
TGTGCCAGCTCACCACCGGGTAGCCCCTACGAGCAGTACTTC
CASSPPGSPYEQYF
>TRBJ1-5|TRBD1|TRBV7-4|.
TGTGCCAGCAGCAGACAGGGTCCTCCATTCAATCAGCCCCAGCATTTT
CASSRQGPPFNQPQHF
>TRBJ1-5|.|TRBV28|once
TGTGCCAGCAGTATATCAGGGACGGCCCCAAATCAGCCCCAGCATTTT
CASSISGTAPNQPQHF
>TRBJ1-2|TRBD1|TRBV2|.
TGTGCCAGCAGTGAGGTTGAGCAGGGGGCTGGCTACACCTTC
CASSEVEQGAGYTF
>TRBJ2-7|.|TRBV7-9|.
TGTGCCAGCAGCAATAGCGGGGACAGCTCCTACGAGCAGTACTTC
CASSNSGDSSYEQYF
>TRBJ1-1|TRBD1|TRBV5-1|.
TGCGCCAGCAGGGAAGACAGGGCCACTGAAGCTTTCTTT
CASREDRATEAFF
>TRBJ2-7|.|TRBV7-8|.
TGTGCCAGCAGCTTGGGACATGATAGCTCCTACGAGCAGTACTTC
CASSLGHDSSYEQYF
>TRBJ1-5|.|TRBV30|.
TGTGCCTGGAGTGGGAGACAGCGCAATCAGCCCCAGCATTTT
CAWSGRQRNQPQHF
>TRBJ2-7|.|TRBV7-2|.
TGTGCCAGCAGCTTTTCGTCGGGCAGGGGCCACGAGCAGTACTTC
CASSFSSGRGHEQYF
>TRBJ2-1|TRBD1|TRBV29-1|.
TGCAGCGCCGGGACAGGCGGAGTCAATGAGCAGTTCTTC
CSAGTGGVNEQFF
>TRBJ1-6|.|TRBV5-1|.
TGCGCCAGCAGCTTGGGCCTAAACGGGTCACCCCTCCACTTT
CASSLGLNGSPLHF
>TRBJ1-5|.|TRBV6-1|.
TGTGCCAGCAGTGTTACGGTGGGGGGGATCAGGGGTTATCAGCCCCAGCATTTT
CASSVTVGGIRGYQPQHF
>TRBJ2-5|.|TRBV18|.
TGTGCCAGCTCAACAGACAATAAAGAGACCCAGTACTTC
CASSTDNKETQYF
>TRBJ2-7|TRBD1|TRBV19|.
TGTGCCAGTAGTCCTCCGGGACAGCATCGGCAGTACTTC
CASSPPGQHRQYF
>TRBJ1-5|.|TRBV5-4|.
TGTGCCAGCAGCGTGGACGGCCTGAATCAGCCCCAGCATTTT
CASSVDGLNQPQHF
>TRBJ2-2|.|TRBV5-1|.
TGCGCCAGCAGCTTGCCACAAACAGCCGACACCGGGGAGCTGTTTTTT
CASSLPQTADTGELFF